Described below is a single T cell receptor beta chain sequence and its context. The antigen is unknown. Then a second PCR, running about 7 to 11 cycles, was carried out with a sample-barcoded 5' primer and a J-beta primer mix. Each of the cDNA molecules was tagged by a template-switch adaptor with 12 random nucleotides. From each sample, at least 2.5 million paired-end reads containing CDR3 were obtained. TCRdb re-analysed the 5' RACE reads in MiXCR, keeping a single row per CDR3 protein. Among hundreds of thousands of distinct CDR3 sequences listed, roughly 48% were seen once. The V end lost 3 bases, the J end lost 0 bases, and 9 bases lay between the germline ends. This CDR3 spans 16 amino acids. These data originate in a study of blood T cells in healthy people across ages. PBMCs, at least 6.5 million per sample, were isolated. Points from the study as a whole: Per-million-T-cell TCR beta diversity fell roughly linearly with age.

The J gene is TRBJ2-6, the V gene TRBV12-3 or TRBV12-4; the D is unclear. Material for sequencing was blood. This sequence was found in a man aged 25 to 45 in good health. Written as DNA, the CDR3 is TGTGCCAGCAGTTTCCCTAGGCACTCTGGGGCCAACGTCCTGACTTTC. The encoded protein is CASSFPRHSGANVLTF.